This T cell receptor beta chain was captured in a study of blood T cell repertoires in COVID-19. Looking at the study overall: Acute and convalescent COVID-19 samples came from the United States, Italy and Spain. PBMCs, B-cell-depleted T cells, or T cells provided the cDNA or gDNA that made up the material.

Per the authors' pipeline: Reference gene primer amplification yielded estimated nucleated cell counts. Profiling relied on immunoSEQ multiplex PCR, and the TCRdb table lists in-frame clones only, not all of them. V and J calls plus clone size are reproduced from that table; the DNA served to infer D and trimming. The sample has roughly 150,000 clones; under 90% are singletons. Germline V gene sequence: CDR1 MDHEN, CDR2 SYDVKM. The V end lost 5 bases, the J end lost 6 bases, and 7 bases lay between the germline ends. CDR3 length equals 12 residues. The specimen was peripheral blood. The V gene is TRBV28, the J gene TRBJ2-2, with D uncertain. The TCR comes from a man aged 60 to 69 with acute or convalescent COVID-19. CDR3 residues: CASSLPAGELFF. The CDR3 region has the DNA TGTGCCAGCAGTCTTCCCGCCGGGGAGCTGTTTTTT.